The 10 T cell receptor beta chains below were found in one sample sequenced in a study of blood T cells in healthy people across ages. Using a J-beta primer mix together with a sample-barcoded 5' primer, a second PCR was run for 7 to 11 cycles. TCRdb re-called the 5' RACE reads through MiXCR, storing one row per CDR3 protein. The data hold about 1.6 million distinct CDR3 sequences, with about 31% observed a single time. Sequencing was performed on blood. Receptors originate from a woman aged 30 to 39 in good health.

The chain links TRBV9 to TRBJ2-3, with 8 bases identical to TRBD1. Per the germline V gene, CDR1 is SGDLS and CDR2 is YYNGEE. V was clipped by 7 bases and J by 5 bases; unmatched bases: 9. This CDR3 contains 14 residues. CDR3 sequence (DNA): TGTGCCAGCCACGGGGGACAGGACCGAGATACGCAGTATTTT. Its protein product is CASHGGQDRDTQYF.

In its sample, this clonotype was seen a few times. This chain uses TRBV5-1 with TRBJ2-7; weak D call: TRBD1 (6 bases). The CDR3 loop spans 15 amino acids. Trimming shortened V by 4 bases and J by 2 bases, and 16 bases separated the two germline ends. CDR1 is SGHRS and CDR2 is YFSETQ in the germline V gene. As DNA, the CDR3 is TGCGCCAGCAGCCCCAGGCAGGGGCCCGCCTACGAGCAGTACTTC. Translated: CASSPRQGPAYEQYF.

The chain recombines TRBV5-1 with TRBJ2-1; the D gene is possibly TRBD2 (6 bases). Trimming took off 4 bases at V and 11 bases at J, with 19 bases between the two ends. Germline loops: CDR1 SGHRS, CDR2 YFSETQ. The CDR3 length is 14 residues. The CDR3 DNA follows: TGCGCCAGCAGCCCATTCTTAGCGGCGGACAAGCAGTTCTTC. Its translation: CASSPFLAADKQFF.

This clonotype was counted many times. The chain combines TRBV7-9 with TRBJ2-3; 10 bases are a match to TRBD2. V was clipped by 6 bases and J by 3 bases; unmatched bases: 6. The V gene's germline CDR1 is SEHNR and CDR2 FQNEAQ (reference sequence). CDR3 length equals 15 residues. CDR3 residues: CASSPASGSTDTQYF. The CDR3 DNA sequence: TGTGCCAGCAGTCCGGCTAGCGGGAGTACAGATACGCAGTATTTT.

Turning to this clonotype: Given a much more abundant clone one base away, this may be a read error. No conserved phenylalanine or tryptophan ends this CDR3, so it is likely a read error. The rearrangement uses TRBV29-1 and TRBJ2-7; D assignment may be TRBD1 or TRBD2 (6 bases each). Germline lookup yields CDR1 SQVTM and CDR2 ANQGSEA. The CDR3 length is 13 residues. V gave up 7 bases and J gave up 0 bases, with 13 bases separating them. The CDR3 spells CSAGGGNSYEQYC. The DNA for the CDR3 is TGCAGCGCCGGAGGGGGGAACTCCTACGAGCAGTACTGC.

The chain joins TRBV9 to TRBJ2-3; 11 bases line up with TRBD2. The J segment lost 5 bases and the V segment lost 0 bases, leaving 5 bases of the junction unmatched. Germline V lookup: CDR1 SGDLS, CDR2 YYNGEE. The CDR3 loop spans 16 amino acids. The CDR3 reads CASSVDLAGGGDTQYF. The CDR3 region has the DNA TGTGCCAGCAGCGTAGACCTAGCGGGAGGCGGAGATACGCAGTATTTT.

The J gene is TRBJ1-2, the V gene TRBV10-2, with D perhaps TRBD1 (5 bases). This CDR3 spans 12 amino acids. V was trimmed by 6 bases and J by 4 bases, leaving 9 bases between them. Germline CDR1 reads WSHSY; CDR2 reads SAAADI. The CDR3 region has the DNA TGCGCCAGCAGCGGACAAACCTATGGCTACACCTTC. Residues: CASSGQTYGYTF.

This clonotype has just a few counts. The CDR3 sequence is CATGLALGEQYF. The DNA of the CDR3 is TGTGCGACAGGACTAGCGCTTGGAGAGCAGTACTTC. This chain joins TRBV3-1 and TRBJ2-7, with TRBD2 matching over 9 bases. Germline V gene sequence: CDR1 LGHDT, CDR2 YNNKEL (reference sequence). The CDR3 is 12 amino acids.

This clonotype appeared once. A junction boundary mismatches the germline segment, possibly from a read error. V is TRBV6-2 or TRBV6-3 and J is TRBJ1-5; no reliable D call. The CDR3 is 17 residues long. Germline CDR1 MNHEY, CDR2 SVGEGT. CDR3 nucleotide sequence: TGTGCCAGCAGTTATCCCCCGCGGCAGACCTATATTCAGCCCCGGCATTTT. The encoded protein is CASSYPPRQTYIQPRHF.

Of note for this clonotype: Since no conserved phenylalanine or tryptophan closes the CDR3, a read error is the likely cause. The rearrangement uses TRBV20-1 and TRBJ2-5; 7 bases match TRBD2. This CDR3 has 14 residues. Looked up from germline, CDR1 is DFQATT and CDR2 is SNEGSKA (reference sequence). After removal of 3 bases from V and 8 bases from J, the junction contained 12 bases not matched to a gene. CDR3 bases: TGCAGTGCTAGCGCCAGCGGGGCGCGGGGTACCCAGTACGTC. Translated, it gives CSASASGARGTQYV.